One sample yielded the 15 T cell receptor beta chains listed below, sequenced in a study of blood T cells in healthy people across ages. For the second PCR, which ran for about 6 to 11 cycles, a sample-barcoded 5' primer and a J-beta primer mix were used. TCRdb re-analysed the 5' RACE reads in MiXCR, keeping a single row per CDR3 protein. This repertoire shows about 1.7 million distinct CDR3 sequences, 28% found once; its top ten account for 7.7%. What was sequenced was blood. Every receptor here comes from a woman between 25 and 40 years old in good health.

The rearrangement joins TRBV6-2 or TRBV6-3 to TRBJ2-1; D call uncertain. Germline V gene lookup returns CDR1 MNHEY and CDR2 SVGEGT. The CDR3 runs 14 residues. The V end was cut by 6 bases, the J end by 2 bases, with 11 bases between. The DNA for the CDR3 is TGTGCCAGCAGAGTAGTGGGGACCTACAATGAGCAGTTCTTC. As protein: CASRVVGTYNEQFF.

In its sample, this clonotype was seen a few times. The J gene is TRBJ2-1, the V gene TRBV20-1, with D possibly being TRBD1 or TRBD2 (5 bases each). This CDR3 region has 11 residues. Germline V gene data show CDR1 as DFQATT and CDR2 as SNEGSKA (reference sequence). V was clipped by 7 bases and J by 12 bases, with 16 bases between them. The CDR3 is CSVGELQGQFF. The CDR3 nucleotides read TGCAGTGTTGGGGAGTTGCAGGGGCAGTTCTTC.

In its sample, this clonotype was seen a few times. This chain uses TRBV20-1 with TRBJ2-7; no reliable D call. Germline-derived CDR1 and CDR2 are DFQATT and SNEGSKA (reference sequence). This CDR3 is 13 amino acids long. V lost 7 bases and J lost 0, with 13 bases in between. CDR3 loop: CSVPHPSSYEQYF. The CDR3, as DNA: TGCAGTGTTCCCCACCCCAGCTCCTACGAGCAGTACTTC.

About this clonotype: A much larger clone is a single base away; this may be a read error. The chain links TRBV7-9 to TRBJ2-1, with a weak D call TRBD2 (5 bases). The DNA end lines up better with TRBJ2-7; the J call may be wrong. CDR1 and CDR2 (germline): SEHNR, FQNEAQ (reference sequence). The CDR3 consists of 17 residues. The CDR3 sequence: CASSRPLAPDAGNEQYF. CDR3 nucleotide sequence: TGTGCCAGCAGCCGTCCCTTAGCACCTGATGCGGGCAATGAGCAGTACTTC.

The rearrangement joins TRBV7-9 to TRBJ1-5; TRBD1 might be the D (6 bases). CDR3 length: 20 residues. Germline V gives CDR1 SEHNR, CDR2 FQNEAQ (reference sequence). Trimming shortened V by 3 bases and J by 2 bases, and 26 bases separated the two germline ends. CDR3: CASSFIIWLFRGDGNQPQHF. CDR3 coding DNA: TGTGCCAGCAGCTTTATTATATGGCTGTTTAGGGGGGATGGCAATCAGCCCCAGCATTTT.

This sequence joins TRBV15 and TRBJ1-5; 12 bases fit TRBD1. Unmatched junction bases numbered 8, after V lost 9 bases and J lost 8 bases. Germline V CDR1 and CDR2: LNHNV, YYDKDF (reference sequence). The CDR3 sequence is 14 residues long. CDR3 bases: TGTGCCACGGACCGGGACAGGGGGCGAGAGCCCCAGCATTTT. Amino acids: CATDRDRGREPQHF.

V is TRBV9 and J is TRBJ2-5; TRBD2 aligns across 10 bases. The germline gives CDR1 SGDLS, CDR2 YYNGEE. V gave up 4 bases and J gave up 9 bases; unmatched junction bases: 21. This CDR3 region has 18 residues. CDR3 residues: CASSTSGGALSTGEAQYF. CDR3 DNA sequence: TGTGCCAGCAGCACCAGCGGGGGGGCCTTGTCCACCGGTGAGGCCCAGTACTTC. Together with reference TRBV9 and TRBJ2-5, the CDR3 gives the full variable domain: DSGVTQTPKHLITATGQRVTLRCSPRSGDLSVYWYQQSLDQGLQFLIQYYNGEERAKGNILERFSAQQFPDLHSELNLSSLELGDSALYFCASSTSGGALSTGEAQYFGPGTRLLVL.

This clonotype was seen a handful of times. CDR3 protein: CASSQARAPGTEAFF. CDR3 bases: TGTGCCAGCAGCCAGGCTCGGGCCCCGGGGACTGAAGCTTTCTTT. This sequence joins TRBV14 and TRBJ1-1; D remains ambiguous. The germline V gene encodes CDR1 SGHDN and CDR2 FVKESK. V was shortened by 3 bases and J by 5 bases, with 16 bases between the two germline ends. The CDR3 has 15 amino acids.

The chain is built from TRBV20-1 and TRBJ2-7; TRBD2 aligns across 10 bases. The junction had 8 bases not matched to a gene; V was cut back by 5 bases and J by 4 bases. This CDR3 has 14 amino acids. Germline CDR1 reads DFQATT; CDR2 reads SNEGSKA (reference sequence). The CDR3 DNA reads TGCAGTGCTTTATCTAGCGGGAGTTCTTACGAGCAGTACTTC. This sequence encodes CSALSSGSSYEQYF.

This clonotype was recorded at least ten times. The chain is built from TRBV7-9 and TRBJ2-1; maybe TRBD2 (5 bases). The CDR3 is 12 amino acids. Deletions cut 4 bases from V and 13 bases from J, with 14 bases between. Germline-derived CDR1 and CDR2 are SEHNR and FQNEAQ (reference sequence). The CDR3 coding sequence is TGTGCCAGCAGCTACGGACTTGGGTCTCAGTTCTTC. As protein: CASSYGLGSQFF.

The chain recombines TRBV24-1 with TRBJ2-1, with D possibly matching TRBD1 (5 bases). V was cut by 5 bases and J by 0 bases, with 7 bases left in between. The CDR3 is made up of 14 amino acids. Looked up from germline, CDR1 is KGHDR and CDR2 is SFDVKD. CDR3 nucleotide sequence: TGTGCCACCAGTGCTCAGGGCTCCTACAATGAGCAGTTCTTC. Translation gives CATSAQGSYNEQFF.

The J gene is TRBJ1-1, the V gene TRBV4-1; 8 nucleotides match TRBD1. Losses at the gene ends were 3 bases for V and 6 bases for J; bases not matched to a gene: 6. CDR1 is MGHRA, CDR2 YSYEKL, per germline. The CDR3 length is 14 residues. This chain's CDR3 is CASSHTDRGAEAFF. Here the CDR3 DNA reads TGCGCCAGCAGCCACACTGACAGGGGAGCTGAAGCTTTCTTT.

Points on this clonotype: A read error may produce the germline difference seen at one junction end. The J gene is TRBJ2-6, the V gene TRBV7-9, with D tentatively TRBD1 (6 bases). The CDR3 contains 15 residues. Per the germline V gene, CDR1 is SEHNR and CDR2 is FQNEAQ (reference sequence). CDR3 region: CASSFGGFGANVLIF. The CDR3 region has the DNA TGTGCCAGCAGCTTTGGGGGCTTCGGGGCCAACGTCCTGATTTTC.

This clonotype was seen a handful of times. The chain has TRBV4-3 and TRBJ1-1, with TRBD1 matching 7 bases. Looked up from germline, CDR1 is LGHNA and CDR2 is YSLEER. With V trimmed by 2 bases and J by 5 bases, 5 bases remained unmatched. The CDR3 runs 14 residues. The CDR3 region has the DNA TGCGCCAGCAGCCAAAAACGGACAGGTACTGAAGCTTTCTTT. Its translation is CASSQKRTGTEAFF.

The rearrangement links TRBV27 to TRBJ2-7, with D perhaps TRBD2 (5 bases). Per the germline V gene, CDR1 is MNHEY and CDR2 is SMNVEV (reference sequence). The CDR3 totals 14 residues. V gave up 4 bases and J gave up 5 bases, with 15 bases separating them. The CDR3 DNA reads TGTGCCAGCAGTTCCCGCCCAATCGGGGACGAGCAGTACTTC. The encoded protein is CASSSRPIGDEQYF.